This TCR beta chain was captured in a study of blood T cell repertoires in COVID-19 (dated by TCRdb to 2020 to 2021). With regard to the full study: Samples covering the acute and convalescent phases of COVID-19 were provided by collaborators in the United States, Italy and Spain. The prospective study material was composed of cDNA or gDNA derived from T cells, B-cell-depleted T cells, or PBMCs. Subjects who had been exposed to COVID-19, were actively infected with it, or had recovered from it provided the deeply sampled blood TCRbeta repertoires that made up the dataset. The repertoires were released in a freely available public database intended as a resource for research on the immune response to SARS-CoV-2. Samples came from the ongoing ImmuneRACE study (first 160 participants) plus 1,254 subjects from 6 global collaborators. A de-identified subject ID, COVID-19 status, age in years and sex were almost always included in the sample metadata. Where available, HLA class I and class II types were taken from metadata supplied by the sample provider and were not determined by assay-based typing.

This clone has a single count. Its antigen remains undetermined. No clone much larger than this one lies a single base away; base qualities are absent. TCRbeta CDR3 regions were amplified from genomic DNA using the immunoSEQ Assay, a bias-controlled multiplex PCR. From the authors' description of their analysis: The number of nucleated cells in each sample was estimated from the amplification of reference gene primers within the assay. To quantify the absolute abundance of each unique TCRbeta CDR3 rearrangement, sequence reads were collapsed and filtered. Productive Simpson clonality was computed per sample as the square root of Simpson's diversity index over productive rearrangements. Entries here come from immuneACCESS through TCRdb and include only in-frame sequences with V and J called. Some clones fail to appear in such tables; in the studies checked, an unresolved V gene covers under half of the shortfall, and the cause of the remainder is unknown. For V, J and clone size, that table is used; D and trimming come from the DNA. This sample is represented by about 62,000 clones; just over 85% of them were singletons. Around 1.3% of the sample is held by the ten biggest clonotypes.

Findings and caveats that apply to the study as a whole: Clinical and demographic metadata were provided uncurated, with the amount varying by source and participant.

Collaborating institutions collected whole blood in K2EDTA tubes following their own protocols. For TCRbeta analysis, collaborators shipped samples as frozen whole blood, isolated PBMCs, or DNA extracted from either of those sample types. The sequenced sample was peripheral blood. This TCR was recovered from a woman of 80 years or more with acute or convalescent COVID-19.

The CDR3 here reads CAWSVRITGDYGYTF. DNA sequence: TGTGCCTGGAGTGTACGGATAACAGGGGACTATGGCTACACCTTC. The sequence is built from TRBV30 and TRBJ1-2, with TRBD1 identical over 7 junction bases. Reading the germline V gene (reference sequence) gives CDR1 GTSNPN and CDR2 SVGIG. V has 0 bases trimmed and J has 3 bases trimmed; junction bases matching no gene number 7. Inclusive of the bounding cysteine and phenylalanine, the CDR3 is 15 residues long. Just the 45-base CDR3 DNA is kept, in frame starting at base 1.